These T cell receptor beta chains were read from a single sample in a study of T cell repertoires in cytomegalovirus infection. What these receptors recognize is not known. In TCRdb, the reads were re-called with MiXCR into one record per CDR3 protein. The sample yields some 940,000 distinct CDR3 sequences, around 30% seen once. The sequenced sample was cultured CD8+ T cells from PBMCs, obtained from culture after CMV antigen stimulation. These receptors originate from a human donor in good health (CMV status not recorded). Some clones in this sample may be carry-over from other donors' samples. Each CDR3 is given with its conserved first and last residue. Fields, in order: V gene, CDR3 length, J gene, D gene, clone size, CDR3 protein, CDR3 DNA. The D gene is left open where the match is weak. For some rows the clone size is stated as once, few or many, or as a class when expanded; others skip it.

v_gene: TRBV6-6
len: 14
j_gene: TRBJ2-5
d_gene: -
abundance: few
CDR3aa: CASSYSSAGETQYF
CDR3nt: TGTGCCAGCAGTTACTCGTCAGCGGGAGAGACCCAGTACTTC

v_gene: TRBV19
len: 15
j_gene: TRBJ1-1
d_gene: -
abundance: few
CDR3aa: CATLGRVGRNTEAFF
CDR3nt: TGTGCCACCCTCGGCAGGGTGGGTCGGAACACTGAAGCTTTCTTT

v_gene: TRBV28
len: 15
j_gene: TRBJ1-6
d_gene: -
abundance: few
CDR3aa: CASSLQVMDNSPLHF
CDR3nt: TGTGCCAGCAGTTTGCAGGTGATGGATAATTCACCCCTCCACTTT

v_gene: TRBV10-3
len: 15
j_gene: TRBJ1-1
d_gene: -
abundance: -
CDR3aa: CAISEPGRRNTEAFF
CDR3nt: TGTGCCATCAGTGAGCCGGGACGGCGGAACACTGAAGCTTTCTTT

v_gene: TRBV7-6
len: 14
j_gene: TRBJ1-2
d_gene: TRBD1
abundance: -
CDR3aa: CASSLGGQAGGYTF
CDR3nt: TGTGCCAGCAGCTTGGGGGGACAGGCGGGTGGCTACACCTTC

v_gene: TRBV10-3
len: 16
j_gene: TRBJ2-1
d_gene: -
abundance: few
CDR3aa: CAISESMGGAINEQFF
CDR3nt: TGTGCCATCAGTGAGTCAATGGGGGGCGCAATCAATGAGCAGTTCTTC

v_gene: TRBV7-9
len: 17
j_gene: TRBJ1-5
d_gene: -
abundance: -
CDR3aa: CASSLDGGYYSNQPQHF
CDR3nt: TGTGCCAGCAGCCTTGACGGGGGGTATTATAGCAATCAGCCCCAGCATTTT

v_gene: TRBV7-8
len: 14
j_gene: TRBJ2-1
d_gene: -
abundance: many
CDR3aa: CASSTPGRTNEQFF
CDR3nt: TGTGCCAGCAGCACCCCGGGACGAACCAATGAGCAGTTCTTC

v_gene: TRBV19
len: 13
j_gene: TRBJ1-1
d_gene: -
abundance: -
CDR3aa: CATSAGVNTEAFF
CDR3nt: TGTGCCACGAGCGCGGGCGTGAACACTGAAGCTTTCTTT

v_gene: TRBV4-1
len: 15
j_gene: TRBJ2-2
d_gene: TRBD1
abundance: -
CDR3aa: CASSQVQGVTGELFF
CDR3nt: TGCGCCAGCAGCCAAGTTCAGGGGGTCACCGGGGAGCTGTTTTTT

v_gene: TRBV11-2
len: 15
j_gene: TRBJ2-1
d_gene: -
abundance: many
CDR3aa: CASSVDLSSYNEQFF
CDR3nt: TGTGCCAGCAGCGTCGACTTGAGCTCCTACAATGAGCAGTTCTTC

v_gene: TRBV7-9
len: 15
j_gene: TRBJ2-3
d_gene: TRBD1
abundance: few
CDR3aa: CASSYGTGEIDTQYF
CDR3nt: TGTGCCAGCAGCTACGGGACAGGGGAAATAGATACGCAGTATTTT

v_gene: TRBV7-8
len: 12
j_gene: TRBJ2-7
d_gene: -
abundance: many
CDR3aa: CASSYSDNEQYF
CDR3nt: TGTGCCAGCAGTTACAGTGACAACGAGCAGTACTTC

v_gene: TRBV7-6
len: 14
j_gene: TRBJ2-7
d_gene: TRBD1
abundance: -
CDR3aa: CASTGTAVSYEQYF
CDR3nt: TGTGCCAGCACGGGGACAGCAGTATCCTACGAGCAGTACTTC

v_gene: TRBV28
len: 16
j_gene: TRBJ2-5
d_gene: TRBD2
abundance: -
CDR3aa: CASSLERGAYQETQYF
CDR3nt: TGTGCCAGCAGTTTAGAGCGGGGGGCGTACCAAGAGACCCAGTACTTC

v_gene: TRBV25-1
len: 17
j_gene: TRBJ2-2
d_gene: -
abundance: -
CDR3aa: CACSEYFAGADTGELFF
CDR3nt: TGTGCCTGCAGTGAATATTTTGCAGGGGCGGACACCGGGGAGCTGTTTTTT

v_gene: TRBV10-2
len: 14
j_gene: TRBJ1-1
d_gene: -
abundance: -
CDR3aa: CASSERGSWTEAFF
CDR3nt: TGCGCCAGCAGTGAGAGGGGATCTTGGACTGAAGCTTTCTTT

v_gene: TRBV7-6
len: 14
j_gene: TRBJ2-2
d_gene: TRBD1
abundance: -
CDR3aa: CASSGRGPPGELFF
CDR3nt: TGTGCCAGCAGCGGCAGGGGGCCACCCGGGGAGCTGTTTTTT

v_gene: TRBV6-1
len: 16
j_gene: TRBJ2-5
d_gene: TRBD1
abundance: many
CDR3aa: CASSPRTGAYQETQYF
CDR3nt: TGTGCCAGCAGTCCCCGGACAGGGGCGTACCAAGAGACCCAGTACTTC

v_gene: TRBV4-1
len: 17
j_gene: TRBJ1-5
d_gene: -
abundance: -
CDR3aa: CASNTERIPLGNQPQHF
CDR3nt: TGCGCCAGCAACACCGAGCGGATTCCTCTAGGCAATCAGCCCCAGCATTTT

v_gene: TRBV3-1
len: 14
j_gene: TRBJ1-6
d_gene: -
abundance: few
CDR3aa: CASSHRGNNSPLHF
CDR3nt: TGTGCCAGCAGCCACAGGGGAAATAATTCACCCCTCCACTTT

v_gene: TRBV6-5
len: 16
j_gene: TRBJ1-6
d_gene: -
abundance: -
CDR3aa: CASSYSRTQKVSPLHF
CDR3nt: TGTGCCAGCAGTTACTCCCGGACCCAGAAGGTTTCACCCCTCCACTTT

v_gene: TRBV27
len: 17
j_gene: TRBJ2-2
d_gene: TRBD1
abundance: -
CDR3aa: CASSLSGTGQIVGELFF
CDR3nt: TGTGCCAGCAGTTTATCAGGGACAGGGCAAATAGTCGGGGAGCTGTTTTTT

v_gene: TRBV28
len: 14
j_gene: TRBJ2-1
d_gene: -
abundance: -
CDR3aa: CASSLRPALVEQFF
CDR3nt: TGTGCCAGCAGTTTGAGGCCGGCGTTGGTTGAGCAGTTCTTC